The subject of this entry is one T cell receptor (beta chain). This clonotype appeared many times. It has no known antigen specificity. No much larger clone exists at a distance of one base, and base qualities are not known. These data come from a study of neurological immune-mediated disorders (dated by TCRdb to about 2019). The study in broad terms: Peripheral blood TCR-beta repertoires from HTLV-I-associated myelopathy (HAM/TSP) patients, multiple sclerosis patients and healthy controls were compared by UMI-based sequencing. Longitudinal HAM/TSP and healthy donors had 3 time-points each (3-40 month intervals). The roughly 110 TCR-beta libraries covered PBMC samples along with longitudinal samples, technical triplicates, and paired sorted CD4+ and CD8+ T-cell subsets. The cohort comprised 65 to 75 subjects: 14 HAM/TSP patients, approximately 34 multiple sclerosis patients and around 20 healthy controls.

Results and caveats for the whole study, not just this receptor: TCR clonal expansion was highest in HAM/TSP patients and lowest in MS patients, with MS patients falling below even healthy controls. Expanded clones from different subjects shared no identical CDR3 amino acid sequences, which suggests that TCR-beta repertoires were private in all groups.

cDNA was synthesized by template-switch 5'RACE using a primer carrying a 10-nucleotide random unique molecular identifier by which each TCR transcript was tagged. Every sequencing run covered 15-18 subjects and yielded more than 170 million TCR-beta sequences. Total RNA was extracted with the RNeasy kit. Using the KAPA Real-time Library Amplification kit, TCR-beta VDJ regions were amplified with primers for the TCR constant region and the 5'RACE anchor. A first PCR added sample indexes and Illumina adaptors, and a second PCR then raised library yield. After Ampure bead purification, the roughly 650 bp TCR product was size-selected on a 2% E-gel SizeSelection system. Before pooling, library quality was checked on a Bioanalyzer, concentration was measured with Qubit, and libraries were quantified with the Kapa Library Quantification kit. Paired-end 2 x 150 bp sequencing of the libraries was performed on an Illumina HiSeq 2500. To increase sequence diversity, about 24-32% phiX was spiked into each library pool. On the authors' methods: Quality-filtered reads were processed with the UMI-based MiGEC pipeline, which removed over 80% of raw TCR sequences during error correction. VDJ genes were aligned to IMGT germline references, and each clonotype was defined by a unique CDR3 amino acid sequence together with V-J genes. Clonal expansion, Shannon diversity and CDR3 relatedness were evaluated with VDJtools (CalcPairwiseDistances, ClusterSamples), while phylogenetic trees were built in CLCbio workbench. Clones with at least 8 unique UMIs were defined as expanded, with this threshold being based on coefficient-of-variation modelling across technical triplicates. TCRdb reworked the public reads: Q25 trimming with fastp, MiXCR clone assembly, productive beta chains retained. All rows with the same CDR3 protein become a single entry with the most common DNA and genes. The V and J calls here are based on TCRdb, not the publication. The sample table records fewer than 40,000 distinct CDR3 sequences; about 13% of these occur just once. The ten largest account for roughly 2.3% of the sample.

From the germline V gene, CDR1 is SGHDN and CDR2 is FVKESK. The CDR3 starts with the cysteine, ends with the phenylalanine, and has 13 residues. Only the CDR3 region is kept as DNA, spanning 39 bases read in frame from base 1. V is clipped by 4 bases and J by 0 bases, and the sequence between their germline boundaries is 6 bases long. In light of the paper, this sample's time point label describes: longitudinal time-point 2. Healthy controls were blood bank volunteers in Maryland, USA. Unsorted PBMC libraries were generated from 2 million PBMCs stored in RNAlater at -80 °C until RNA extraction. Peripheral blood underwent Ficoll-Hypaque density gradient centrifugation to isolate PBMCs, which were then cryopreserved in liquid nitrogen.

The chain is assembled from TRBV14 and TRBJ1-2; the D gene is unclear. The sequence derives from a woman aged 40 to 49 in good health. Sequencing used PBMCs. The CDR3 amino acid sequence is: CASSPDSNYGYTF. The bases are TGTGCCAGCAGCCCGGATTCTAACTATGGCTACACCTTC.